Below, 32 T cell receptor beta chains from the same sample are listed, as sequenced in a study of the immune and genomic landscape of osteosarcoma. Profiling relied on immunoSEQ multiplex PCR, and the TCRdb table lists in-frame clones only, not all of them. The sample shows approximately 1,500 clones, approximately 73% of them seen only once. The specimen was metastatic tumor tissue from the lung. The receptors derive from a woman in her twenties or thirties with osteosarcoma.

This clone was seen only once. The V call is TRBV7-9, the J call TRBJ2-3; D is possibly TRBD1 or TRBD2 (8 bases each). Trimming cost V 5 bases and J 11 bases, with 17 bases left between them. Germline lookup yields CDR1 SEHNR and CDR2 FQNEAQ (reference sequence). The CDR3 runs 13 residues. CDR3 loop: CASSPGGGTGQYF. The CDR3 bases are TGTGCCAGCAGCCCCGGCGGGGGGACAGGGCAGTATTTT.

This clone was seen more than once but under ten times. The chain combines TRBV5-1 with TRBJ1-5; no definite D call. The V end lost 0 bases, the J end lost 4 bases, and 8 bases lay between the germline ends. Germline CDR1 is SGHRS and CDR2 is YFSETQ. This CDR3 contains 14 residues. The CDR3 DNA reads as TGCGCCAGCAGCTTGGACGGGCTAAATCAGCCCCAGCATTTT. This encodes CASSLDGLNQPQHF.

The chain has TRBV6-4 and TRBJ1-1, with a possible D match to TRBD1 (5 bases). The CDR3 consists of 13 residues. CDR1 MRHNA and CDR2 SNTAGT come from the germline V gene. The ends were cut back, 6 bases at V and 4 bases at J, with 12 bases in the middle. CDR3 sequence reads: CASRATEGTEAFF. The CDR3 coding sequence is TGTGCCAGCAGGGCGACAGAGGGCACTGAAGCTTTCTTT.

The genes are TRBV5-5 and TRBJ1-1; TRBD1 might be the D (5 bases). Trimming removed 4 bases from V and 1 base from J, with 8 bases in between. The CDR3 is 13 amino acids. The germline gives CDR1 SGHKS, CDR2 YYEKEE (reference sequence). CDR3 coding DNA: TGTGCCAGCAGCGGGGGGTCGAACACTGAAGCTTTCTTT. Residues: CASSGGSNTEAFF.

The chain links TRBV29-1 to TRBJ2-3, with TRBD2 as a possible D gene (6 bases). Germline V gene sequence: CDR1 SQVTM, CDR2 ANQGSEA. The CDR3 length is 14 residues. V was clipped by 7 bases and J by 2 bases, with 16 bases between them. The CDR3 protein is CSAGDFSITDTQYF. CDR3 sequence (DNA): TGCAGCGCCGGGGACTTCTCCATCACAGATACGCAGTATTTT.

This chain's CDR3 is CASSSDRDEQYF. Written as DNA, the CDR3 is TGTGCCAGCAGTTCCGACAGGGACGAGCAGTACTTC. This rearrangement joins TRBV28 to TRBJ2-7; 7 bases fit TRBD1. Germline trimming cut 4 bases from V and 5 bases from J; bases unmatched to any gene: 2. This CDR3 is built from 12 residues. Germline CDR1 reads MDHEN; CDR2 reads SYDVKM.

V gene TRBV27 combines with J gene TRBJ2-6, with D uncertain. V lost 4 bases and J lost 0, with 7 bases in between. The CDR3 extends over 15 amino acids. Germline loops: CDR1 MNHEY, CDR2 SMNVEV (reference sequence). The CDR3 DNA sequence: TGTGCCAGCAGTTCCCTAGTCTCTGGGGCCAACGTCCTGACTTTC. Encoded protein: CASSSLVSGANVLTF.

This chain links TRBV7-9 with TRBJ2-7; 11 bases map to TRBD2. The V and J ends lost 4 bases and 0 bases, in that order; junction bases with no gene match: 8. The CDR3 extends over 17 amino acids. Per germline, CDR1 SEHNR and CDR2 FQNEAQ (reference sequence). The CDR3 bases are TGTGCCAGCAGCTCAGGGGGGACTAGCGGTTACTCCTACGAGCAGTACTTC. It specifies CASSSGGTSGYSYEQYF.

Written as DNA, the CDR3 is TGTGCCAGCAGCCCAGGGGAGACCCAGTACTTC. It translates to CASSPGETQYF. The chain uses TRBV5-8 and TRBJ2-5; the D gene is possibly TRBD1 (5 bases). Trimming shortened V by 4 bases and J by 5 bases, and 6 bases separated the two germline ends. Germline loops: CDR1 SGHTS, CDR2 YDEGEE. The CDR3 runs 11 residues.

The chain links TRBV5-4 to TRBJ2-2, with 14 bases lining up with TRBD2. CDR1 and CDR2 from the germline V gene are SGHNT and YYREEE (reference sequence). This CDR3 comprises 17 residues. J gave up 5 bases and V 0 bases, and 3 bases lay outside the gene matches. The CDR3 region has the DNA TGTGCCAGCAGCTTGGGACTAGCGGGAGGGCCGACCGGGGAGCTGTTTTTT. This encodes CASSLGLAGGPTGELFF.

The chain links TRBV25-1 to TRBJ2-2; 8 positions match TRBD2. Germline assignment: CDR1 MGHDK and CDR2 SYGVNS. CDR3 length: 13 amino acids. V shed 8 bases and J 3 bases; nucleotides not matched to a gene: 2. The CDR3 protein is CASGAGDTGELFF. CDR3 in DNA: TGTGCCAGCGGAGCGGGGGACACCGGGGAGCTGTTTTTT.

This clone qualifies as large. The J gene is TRBJ2-6, the V gene TRBV27; no clear D. Germline V gene data show CDR1 as MNHEY and CDR2 as SMNVEV (reference sequence). This CDR3 region has 15 residues. Trimming took off 0 bases at V and 0 bases at J, with 3 bases between the two ends. The CDR3 region is CASSLSSSGANVLTF. The CDR3 nucleotides read TGTGCCAGCAGTTTATCTAGCTCTGGGGCCAACGTCCTGACTTTC.

This chain links TRBV6-4 with TRBJ1-4; the match to TRBD1 covers 9 bases. V was clipped by 3 bases and J by 0 bases; unmatched bases: 5. The germline CDR1 and CDR2 sequences are MRHNA and SNTAGT. The CDR3 totals 17 residues. CDR3 coding DNA: TGTGCCAGCAGTGAAGAGACAGGGGGGACAACTAATGAAAAACTGTTTTTT. Translating it yields CASSEETGGTTNEKLFF.

V gene TRBV5-4 combines with J gene TRBJ2-7; 8 nucleotides align to TRBD1. V was pared by 3 bases and J by 6 bases, with 8 bases of the junction left unmatched. This CDR3 is 14 amino acids long. The V gene's germline CDR1 is SGHNT and CDR2 YYREEE (reference sequence). The CDR3 reads CASSYDRGWGEQYF. The CDR3 nucleotides are TGTGCCAGCAGCTATGACAGGGGTTGGGGCGAGCAGTACTTC.

The V gene is TRBV9, the J gene TRBJ1-3; the D is unclear. Per germline, CDR1 SGDLS and CDR2 YYNGEE. Trimming cost V 2 bases and J 0 bases, with 6 bases left between them. This CDR3 is built from 14 residues. This chain's CDR3 is CASSVGDSGNTIYF. CDR3 nucleotide sequence: TGTGCCAGCAGCGTTGGCGACTCTGGAAACACCATATATTTT.

J is TRBJ2-7 and V is TRBV7-9; 11 nucleotides line up with TRBD2. This CDR3 is built from 15 residues. CDR1 and CDR2 from the germline V gene are SEHNR and FQNEAQ (reference sequence). The trim removed 6 bases at V and 3 bases at J, leaving 7 bases unmatched. The CDR3 nucleotides read TGTGCCAGCAGGGGAGGGGGACTAGCGGACTACGAGCAGTACTTC. It yields the protein CASRGGGLADYEQYF.

The V and J genes are TRBV7-8 and TRBJ2-7, with 9 bases that match TRBD1. Germline trimming cut 4 bases from V and 2 bases from J; bases unmatched to any gene: 6. The CDR3 has 15 amino acids. Germline-derived CDR1 and CDR2 are SGHVS and FQNEAQ. CDR3 region: CASSSTGGNPYEQYF. The CDR3 DNA reads as TGTGCCAGCAGCTCAACAGGGGGCAACCCCTACGAGCAGTACTTC.

The gene calls are TRBV5-1 and TRBJ2-5; 7 bases agree with TRBD1. The CDR3 covers 15 residues. Germline V CDR1 and CDR2: SGHRS, YFSETQ. V shed 2 bases and J 3 bases; nucleotides not matched to a gene: 7. The chain's CDR3 is CASSLGDRVKETQYF. DNA of the CDR3: TGCGCCAGCAGCTTAGGTGACAGGGTTAAAGAGACCCAGTACTTC.

The chain uses TRBV7-3 and TRBJ2-5; D possibly corresponds to TRBD1 (6 bases). V was clipped by 3 bases and J by 1 base, with 6 bases between them. The CDR3 has 13 amino acids. Germline CDR1 and CDR2: SGHTA and FQGTGA. CDR3 in DNA: TGTGCCAGCAGCTTGGACAGCCAAGAGACCCAGTACTTC. Its protein is CASSLDSQETQYF.

The genes are TRBV5-1 and TRBJ1-1; D call uncertain. The CDR3 is 13 residues long. In germline, CDR1 is SGHRS, CDR2 YFSETQ. Trimming pared 1 base from V and 1 base from J, leaving 5 bases between. In DNA form, the CDR3 reads TGCGCCAGCAGCTTGTATCAGAACACTGAAGCTTTCTTT. This translates into CASSLYQNTEAFF.

This clone occurred a few times. Additional DNA sequences in this sample encode the identical CDR3. The genes are TRBV5-4 and TRBJ1-3; D remains ambiguous. V was pared by 4 bases and J by 4 bases, with 12 bases between. Germline V CDR1 and CDR2: SGHNT, YYREEE (reference sequence). The CDR3 consists of 14 residues. The CDR3 DNA sequence: TGTGCCAGCAGCCCCGATCGGAACGGAAACACCATATATTTT. Its translation: CASSPDRNGNTIYF.

The chain joins TRBV6-5 to TRBJ1-4; 10 nucleotides align to TRBD1. J was trimmed by 8 bases and V by 5 bases; bases with no gene match: 5. This CDR3 comprises 14 residues. CDR1 is MNHEY, CDR2 SVGAGI, per germline. CDR3 DNA: TGTGCCAGCAGTCCCGGGACAGGGGTCGAAAAACTGTTTTTT. This gives the protein CASSPGTGVEKLFF.

This sequence joins TRBV5-1 and TRBJ2-7; D perhaps matches TRBD1 (6 bases). V gave up 2 bases and J gave up 6 bases, with 9 bases separating them. Germline CDR1 SGHRS, CDR2 YFSETQ. This CDR3 contains 12 residues. The CDR3 loop is CASSFVRGEQYF. DNA for the CDR3: TGCGCCAGCAGCTTCGTCAGGGGCGAGCAGTACTTC.

This clone is a singleton in its sample. The chain employs TRBV29-1 and TRBJ1-5; TRBD1 is a possible D gene (6 bases). V lost 4 bases and J 7 bases, leaving 14 bases between the germline ends. The CDR3 sequence is 13 residues long. Looked up from germline, CDR1 is SQVTM and CDR2 is ANQGSEA. CDR3 sequence: CSVGDNRGQPQHF. Written as DNA, the CDR3 is TGCAGCGTTGGGGACAACCGGGGACAGCCCCAGCATTTT.

This clone has just a few counts. This chain connects TRBV4-1 to TRBJ1-5, with D uncertain. The V end was cut by 3 bases, the J end by 0 bases, with 9 bases between. Germline V gene sequence: CDR1 MGHRA, CDR2 YSYEKL. This CDR3 contains 15 residues. The CDR3 protein is CASSQVIGSNQPQHF. CDR3 coding DNA: TGCGCCAGCAGCCAGGTAATTGGTAGCAATCAGCCCCAGCATTTT.

Only one count was recorded for this clone. The CDR3 DNA sequence: TGTGCCAGCTCAGCCCGTAGGGTCTCGGACGAGCAGTACTTC. This codes for CASSARRVSDEQYF. The genes are TRBV18 and TRBJ2-7; D gene ambiguous. V lost 5 bases to trimming and J lost 5 bases, with 16 bases between them. CDR3 size: 14 residues. Germline V gene data show CDR1 as KGHSH and CDR2 as LQKENI.

This chain uses TRBV7-2 with TRBJ2-4; 13 positions match TRBD2. Looked up from germline, CDR1 is SGHTA and CDR2 is FQGNSA. V lost 5 bases, J lost 8 bases, and 9 bases stayed unmatched. This CDR3 is 16 amino acids long. The CDR3 sequence is CASSATSGRAWDIQYF. As DNA, the CDR3 is TGTGCCAGCAGCGCTACTAGCGGGAGGGCTTGGGACATTCAGTACTTC.

This clone was found a few times. The gene calls are TRBV7-9 and TRBJ2-5; 8 bases map to TRBD2. V lost 1 base and J lost 5; bases outside the gene matches: 6. Germline V gene sequence: CDR1 SEHNR, CDR2 FQNEAQ (reference sequence). CDR3 size: 15 residues. The CDR3 loop reads CASSLEQGGRETQYF. CDR3 DNA: TGTGCCAGCAGCTTAGAACAGGGCGGGAGGGAGACCCAGTACTTC.

The chain carries TRBV10-3 and TRBJ2-5; D unresolved. The germline V gene has CDR1 ENHRY and CDR2 SYGVKD. The V end lost 11 bases, the J end lost 4 bases, and 14 bases lay between the germline ends. The CDR3 runs to 12 residues. The CDR3 sequence is CAVAPAPETQYF. CDR3 nucleotide sequence: TGTGCCGTCGCCCCCGCGCCAGAGACCCAGTACTTC.

The sample holds a few counts of this clone. The chain employs TRBV27 and TRBJ1-6; D ambiguous. The V end was cut by 3 bases, the J end by 7 bases, with 10 bases between. The CDR3 has 14 residues. Germline V CDR1 and CDR2: MNHEY, SMNVEV (reference sequence). DNA of the CDR3: TGTGCCAGCAGTTTCTTACAGACGAATTCACCCCTCCACTTT. Amino acid sequence: CASSFLQTNSPLHF.

The CDR3, as DNA: TGTGCCAGCAGTGACTCGGTGACAGGGGTGTACAATGAGCAGTTCTTC. This codes for CASSDSVTGVYNEQFF. The chain recombines TRBV6-4 with TRBJ2-1, with TRBD1 identical over 8 bases. The CDR3 length is 16 residues. Looked up from germline, CDR1 is MRHNA and CDR2 is SNTAGT. V lost 0 bases to trimming and J lost 4 bases; unmatched junction nucleotides: 5.

The CDR3 nucleotides are TGTGCCAGCAGCTCGATAGCGCTGTCTGGACAGGGTAGCTCCTACGAGCAGTACTTC. Residues: CASSSIALSGQGSSYEQYF. This chain links TRBV7-9 with TRBJ2-7; 8 bases agree with TRBD1. After removal of 4 bases from V and 0 bases from J, the junction contained 17 bases not matched to a gene. The CDR3 extends over 19 amino acids. CDR1 SEHNR and CDR2 FQNEAQ come from the germline V gene (reference sequence).